This is a list of T cell receptor beta chains from one sample in a study of early T cells in non-severe SARS-CoV-2 infection. TCRdb reanalysed the 5' RACE reads using MiXCR and keeps one entry per CDR3 protein. The data contain about 61,000 distinct CDR3 sequences, 12% of them singletons. The sample in question was whole blood, obtained at baseline. The receptors stem from an adult who was a healthcare worker with PCR-confirmed SARS-CoV-2 infection or an uninfected control (not recorded which). The donor label of this sample is uncertain. CDR3s include the opening cysteine and the closing phenylalanine or tryptophan. D genes are given only for firm matches. Rows may omit the clone size; those that give it use once, few, many or a size class.

V gene	J gene	D gene	clone size	CDR3 protein	CDR3 DNA
TRBV2	TRBJ1-1	.	many	CASSEFGGFRAFF	TGTGCCAGCAGTGAATTTGGGGGGTTTAGAGCTTTCTTT
TRBV5-1	TRBJ2-3	.	.	CASSLGPARGPDTQYF	TGCGCCAGCAGCTTGGGACCAGCCCGAGGACCAGATACGCAGTATTTT
TRBV12-3/TRBV12-4	TRBJ1-6	.	.	CASSPGRRSSPLHF	TGTGCCAGCAGTCCGGGACGGCGGAGTTCACCCCTCCACTTT
TRBV2	TRBJ1-1	.	.	CASSPEVNTEAFF	TGTGCCAGCAGTCCGGAGGTGAACACTGAAGCTTTCTTT
TRBV20-1	TRBJ2-3	.	.	CSASQGFTDTQYF	TGCAGTGCTAGTCAGGGTTTCACAGATACGCAGTATTTT
TRBV6-5	TRBJ2-5	.	few	CATGQFQETQYF	TGTGCCACTGGACAGTTCCAAGAGACCCAGTACTTC
TRBV12-3/TRBV12-4	TRBJ2-3	TRBD1	.	CASSLGGQSTDTQYF	TGTGCCAGCAGTTTAGGGGGACAGAGCACAGATACGCAGTATTTT
TRBV7-2	TRBJ2-5	TRBD1	few	CASSSRPGQGGETQYF	TGTGCCAGCAGCTCCAGACCCGGACAGGGCGGAGAGACCCAGTACTTC
TRBV20-1	TRBJ2-5	.	.	CSADFQETQYF	TGCAGTGCGGACTTTCAAGAGACCCAGTACTTC
TRBV30	TRBJ2-2	.	few	CAWSVGPPSGELFF	TGTGCCTGGAGTGTGGGACCGCCCTCCGGGGAGCTGTTTTTT
TRBV2	TRBJ1-2	TRBD1	.	CASRPRQGPSYGYTF	TGTGCCAGCAGGCCGAGACAGGGGCCGAGCTATGGCTACACCTTC
TRBV7-9	TRBJ2-1	.	.	CASSLTHGNEQFF	TGTGCCAGCAGCTTAACTCATGGAAATGAGCAGTTCTTC
TRBV5-1	TRBJ2-3	TRBD2	few	CASSILAGITDTQYF	TGCGCCAGCAGCATTCTAGCGGGAATAACAGATACGCAGTATTTT
TRBV19	TRBJ1-5	.	few	CASSMEGGGNQPQHF	TGTGCCAGTAGTATGGAGGGAGGGGGCAATCAGCCCCAGCATTTT
TRBV30	TRBJ2-5	TRBD2	.	CAWNSGEETQYF	TGTGCCTGGAACAGCGGGGAAGAGACCCAGTACTTC
TRBV5-1	TRBJ2-1	.	once	CASSSGTPGEQFF	TGCGCCAGCAGCTCCGGGACCCCTGGTGAGCAGTTCTTC
TRBV7-8	TRBJ2-5	.	many	CASSLAPDQETQYF	TGTGCCAGCAGCTTAGCACCAGACCAAGAGACCCAGTACTTC
TRBV12-3/TRBV12-4	TRBJ2-2	.	.	CASQNQGGNTGELFF	TGTGCCAGCCAGAACCAGGGAGGTAACACCGGGGAGCTGTTTTTT
TRBV7-8	TRBJ2-2	TRBD1	many	CASSFPGTGNTGELFF	TGTGCCAGCAGCTTCCCCGGGACAGGGAACACCGGGGAGCTGTTTTTT
TRBV18	TRBJ1-6	.	.	CASSPREQGGNSPLHF	TGTGCCAGCTCACCACGGGAACAGGGCGGTAATTCACCCCTCCACTTT
TRBV2	TRBJ2-4	.	many	CASTEGLLAKNIQYF	TGTGCCAGCACGGAAGGGCTTTTAGCCAAAAACATTCAGTACTTC
TRBV21-1	TRBJ1-1	.	.	CASSKGTLNTEAFF	TGTGCCAGCAGCAAAGGGACTTTGAACACTGAAGCTTTCTTT
TRBV5-4	TRBJ1-2	.	.	CASSSIHGRDNYGYTF	TGTGCCAGCAGCTCGATACATGGAAGGGATAACTATGGCTACACCTTC
TRBV7-3	TRBJ2-5	.	few	CASTHTLPQETQYF	TGTGCCAGCACCCACACCCTACCCCAAGAGACCCAGTACTTC
TRBV6-6	TRBJ1-6	.	.	CASSYEGSSYNSPLHF	TGTGCCAGCAGTTATGAAGGTAGCTCCTATAATTCACCCCTCCACTTT
TRBV6-5	TRBJ2-1	.	few	CASSYRTGEQFF	TGTGCCAGCAGTTACCGGACGGGTGAGCAGTTCTTC
TRBV12-3/TRBV12-4	TRBJ2-1	TRBD1	many	CASRVPGQGYEQFF	TGTGCCAGCAGAGTACCGGGACAGGGTTATGAGCAGTTCTTC
TRBV5-1	TRBJ2-1	.	.	CASSFEGLPYNEQFF	TGCGCCAGCAGCTTCGAGGGGCTCCCCTACAATGAGCAGTTCTTC
TRBV6-6	TRBJ1-2	TRBD1	few	CASSYSQGEYYGYTF	TGTGCCAGCAGTTACTCACAGGGGGAGTACTATGGCTACACCTTC
TRBV18	TRBJ1-3	.	few	CASSPSRLISGNTIYF	TGTGCCAGCTCACCAAGTAGGCTTATCTCTGGAAACACCATATATTTT
TRBV18	TRBJ1-1	TRBD1	few	CASSEQGANTEAFF	TGTGCCAGCTCTGAACAGGGGGCGAACACTGAAGCTTTCTTT
TRBV6-6	TRBJ1-5	TRBD1	.	CASREGGPDNQPQHF	TGTGCCAGCAGAGAAGGGGGCCCAGACAATCAGCCCCAGCATTTT
TRBV12-3/TRBV12-4	TRBJ2-5	.	.	CASSSGRGQETQYF	TGTGCCAGCAGTTCGGGTCGGGGGCAAGAGACCCAGTACTTC
TRBV5-1	TRBJ2-1	TRBD2	.	CASSLSVLAASHEQFF	TGCGCCAGCAGCTTGTCGGTACTAGCGGCTTCGCATGAGCAGTTCTTC
TRBV20-1	TRBJ2-1	.	.	CSARVYHRPEQFF	TGCAGTGCTAGAGTTTACCACAGGCCTGAGCAGTTCTTC
TRBV19	TRBJ1-1	.	few	CASSMIRGEAFF	TGTGCCAGTAGTATGATCCGGGGTGAGGCTTTCTTT
TRBV18	TRBJ1-2	.	.	CASSDTRQSSGYGYTF	TGTGCCAGCTCCGATACTAGACAGTCTTCGGGCTATGGCTACACCTTC
TRBV7-9	TRBJ2-3	.	few	CASSLGLAAVYTDTQYF	TGTGCCAGCAGCTTGGGGCTCGCGGCTGTATACACAGATACGCAGTATTTT
TRBV4-2	TRBJ2-2	.	.	CASSHRSGSDTGELFF	TGTGCCAGCAGCCACCGATCCGGGAGCGACACCGGGGAGCTGTTTTTT
TRBV10-3	TRBJ1-2	.	.	CAISEVVGGGYTF	TGTGCCATCAGTGAGGTGGTTGGAGGTGGCTACACCTTC
TRBV12-3/TRBV12-4	TRBJ2-2	TRBD2	.	CASSLGPPGLANTGELFF	TGTGCCAGCAGTTTAGGGCCACCGGGACTAGCGAACACCGGGGAGCTGTTTTTT
TRBV10-3	TRBJ1-6	.	few	CAISTLEQGDSPLHF	TGTGCCATCAGCACCCTTGAGCAGGGAGATTCACCCCTCCACTTT
TRBV27	TRBJ2-2	TRBD1	.	CASSQQGASTGELFF	TGTGCCAGCAGTCAACAGGGGGCGAGCACCGGGGAGCTGTTTTTT
TRBV10-3	TRBJ1-1	.	many	CATLGGIGTEAFF	TGTGCCACACTTGGGGGAATCGGCACTGAAGCTTTCTTT
TRBV10-2	TRBJ2-2	.	.	CASSEQGRTGELFF	TGCGCCAGCAGTGAGCAGGGCCGCACCGGGGAGCTGTTTTTT
TRBV19	TRBJ2-3	.	.	CASRQRDTQYF	TGTGCCAGCCGCCAAAGAGATACGCAGTATTTT
TRBV21-1	TRBJ2-3	.	few	CASSIRTGRTDTQYF	TGTGCCAGCAGCATCCGGACAGGGAGGACAGATACGCAGTATTTT
TRBV5-1	TRBJ1-1	.	.	CASSWDIPDTEAFF	TGCGCCAGCAGCTGGGACATACCTGACACTGAAGCTTTCTTT
TRBV19	TRBJ1-5	.	many	CASSTIMKGSNQPQHF	TGTGCCAGTAGCACCATAATGAAGGGGAGCAATCAGCCCCAGCATTTT
TRBV20-1	TRBJ2-3	.	few	CSARPTGLATDTQYF	TGCAGTGCTAGACCCACAGGGCTTGCCACAGATACGCAGTATTTT